A single sample is the source of the 9 T cell receptor beta chains below, sequenced in a study of cytomegalovirus exposure and HLA in healthy donors. PCR primers comprised 60 Vbeta and 13 Jbeta primers. Only in-frame clones appear in the TCRdb table, and some are missing; sequencing was by immunoSEQ multiplex PCR. The sample consists of roughly 89,000 clones, over 55% of them appearing once. The sequenced sample consisted of PBMCs. The receptors here all came from a woman aged 45 to 65 in good health and CMV-seropositive.

The chain combines TRBV9 with TRBJ1-1, with TRBD1 matching over 7 bases. J gave up 2 bases and V 3 bases, and 7 bases lay outside the gene matches. Germline CDR1 is SGDLS and CDR2 is YYNGEE. CDR3 length: 15 amino acids. In DNA, the CDR3 is TGTGCCAGCAGCGAATCACAGGGGCTAAACACTGAAGCTTTCTTT. Amino acid sequence: CASSESQGLNTEAFF.

J is TRBJ1-4 and V is TRBV7-3; 9 nucleotides line up with TRBD1. In germline, CDR1 is SGHTA, CDR2 FQGTGA. The CDR3 contains 14 residues. V gave up 5 bases and J gave up 8 bases; unmatched junction bases: 6. This chain's CDR3 is CASSPGTGYEKLFF. CDR3 bases: TGTGCCAGCAGCCCCGGGACAGGGTACGAAAAACTGTTTTTT.

This clone was counted between two and nine times. The V gene is TRBV10-3, the J gene TRBJ1-6, with TRBD1 matching 8 bases. J gave up 8 bases and V 6 bases, and 3 bases lay outside the gene matches. The CDR3 is made up of 13 amino acids. Germline V gene sequence: CDR1 ENHRY, CDR2 SYGVKD. CDR3 loop: CAISDRGYSPLHF. The CDR3 bases are TGTGCCATCAGCGACAGGGGTTATTCACCCCTCCACTTT.

Only a few counts were recorded for this clone. The chain is built from TRBV11-2 and TRBJ1-1; D is ambiguous. This CDR3 contains 13 residues. Germline V gene data show CDR1 as SGHAT and CDR2 as FQNNGV. V was shortened by 0 bases and J by 3 bases, with 5 bases between the two germline ends. The CDR3 spells CASSLEADTEAFF. Here the CDR3 DNA reads TGTGCCAGCAGCTTAGAGGCCGACACTGAAGCTTTCTTT. Variable domain in full (rest from reference TRBV11-2 and TRBJ1-1): EAGVAQSPRYKIIEKRQSVAFWCNPISGHATLYWYQQILGQGPKLLIQFQNNGVVDDSQLPKDRFSAERLKGVDSTLKIQPAKLEDSAVYLCASSLEADTEAFFGQGTRLTVV.

The J gene is TRBJ1-2, the V gene TRBV7-2; D possibly corresponds to TRBD1 (5 bases). The CDR3 consists of 14 residues. The germline V gene has CDR1 SGHTA and CDR2 FQGNSA. V gave up 2 bases and J gave up 4 bases, with 11 bases separating them. As DNA, the CDR3 is TGTGCCAGCAGCTTAAACCAGGGAAGCTATGGCTACACCTTC. It encodes CASSLNQGSYGYTF.

The chain uses TRBV19 and TRBJ1-1, with TRBD1 as a possible D gene (5 bases). With 5 bases removed from V and 0 bases from J, the gap between germline ends came to 13 bases. The CDR3 covers 15 residues. Per germline, CDR1 LNHDA and CDR2 SQIVND (reference sequence). The CDR3 bases are TGTGCCAGTAGTCCCCTGACAGATTTGAACACTGAAGCTTTCTTT. It yields the protein CASSPLTDLNTEAFF.

V is TRBV7-2 and J is TRBJ1-2; 7 bases line up with TRBD1. This CDR3 has 13 residues. Trimming at V came to 4 bases and at J to 4 bases, leaving 3 bases not matched to a gene. The germline gives CDR1 SGHTA, CDR2 FQGNSA. The chain's CDR3 is CASSSGQVYGYTF. In nucleotides, the CDR3 is TGTGCCAGCAGCTCCGGACAGGTCTATGGCTACACCTTC.

The sample holds a few counts of this clone. J is TRBJ2-2 and V is TRBV5-1; 7 bases line up with TRBD1. Per germline, CDR1 SGHRS and CDR2 YFSETQ. This CDR3 region has 14 residues. Germline trimming cut 0 bases from V and 7 bases from J; bases unmatched to any gene: 3. DNA for the CDR3: TGCGCCAGCAGCTTGGGACAGGGCGACGGGGAGCTGTTTTTT. It yields the protein CASSLGQGDGELFF.

This rearrangement joins TRBV2 to TRBJ1-5; D is perhaps TRBD1 (5 bases). The CDR3 contains 14 residues. V lost 6 bases, J lost 4 bases, and 13 bases lay in between. Germline CDR1 SNHLY, CDR2 FYNNEI. CDR3: CASRRSGTNQPQHF. The DNA of the CDR3 is TGTGCCAGCAGGAGGTCAGGGACTAATCAGCCCCAGCATTTT. Drawing the rest from reference TRBV2 and TRBJ1-5, the complete variable domain is EPEVTQTPSHQVTQMGQEVILRCVPISNHLYFYWYRQILGQKVEFLVSFYNNEISEKSEIFDDQFSVERPDGSNFTLKIRSTKLEDSAMYFCASRRSGTNQPQHFGDGTRLSIL.